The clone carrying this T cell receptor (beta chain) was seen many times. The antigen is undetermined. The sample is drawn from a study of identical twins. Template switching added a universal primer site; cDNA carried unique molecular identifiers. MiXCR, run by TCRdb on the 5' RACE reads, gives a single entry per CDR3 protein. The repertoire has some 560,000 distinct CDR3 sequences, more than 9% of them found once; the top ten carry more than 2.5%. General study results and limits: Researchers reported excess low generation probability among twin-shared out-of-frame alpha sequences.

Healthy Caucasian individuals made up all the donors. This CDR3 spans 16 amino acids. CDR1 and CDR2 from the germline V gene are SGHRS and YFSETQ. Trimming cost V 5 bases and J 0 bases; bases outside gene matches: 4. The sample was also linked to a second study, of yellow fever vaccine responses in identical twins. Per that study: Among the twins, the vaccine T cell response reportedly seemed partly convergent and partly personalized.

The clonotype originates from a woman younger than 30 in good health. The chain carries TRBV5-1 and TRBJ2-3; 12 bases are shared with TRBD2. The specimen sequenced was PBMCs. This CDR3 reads CASRTGLAGSTDTQYF. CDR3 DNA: TGCGCCAGCAGAACTGGACTAGCGGGGAGCACAGATACGCAGTATTTT.